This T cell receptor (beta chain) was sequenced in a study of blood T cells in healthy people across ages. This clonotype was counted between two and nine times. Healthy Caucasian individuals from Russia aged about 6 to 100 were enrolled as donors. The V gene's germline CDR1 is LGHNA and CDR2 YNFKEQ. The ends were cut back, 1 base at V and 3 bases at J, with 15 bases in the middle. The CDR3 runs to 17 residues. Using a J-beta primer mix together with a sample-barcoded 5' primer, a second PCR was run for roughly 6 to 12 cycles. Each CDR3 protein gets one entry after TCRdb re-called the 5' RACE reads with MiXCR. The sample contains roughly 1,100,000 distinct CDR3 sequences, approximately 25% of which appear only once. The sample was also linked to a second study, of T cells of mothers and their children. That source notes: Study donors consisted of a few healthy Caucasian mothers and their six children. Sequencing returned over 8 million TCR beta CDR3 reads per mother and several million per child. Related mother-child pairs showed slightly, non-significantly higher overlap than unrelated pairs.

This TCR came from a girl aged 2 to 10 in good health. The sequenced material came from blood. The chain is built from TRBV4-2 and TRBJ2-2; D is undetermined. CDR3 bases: TGTGCCAGCAGCCAAGTTGGTCCAAATGATTACACCGGGGAGCTGTTTTTT. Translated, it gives CASSQVGPNDYTGELFF.